This entry features one TCR beta chain sequence. Its antigen is still unknown. The PBMCs were sourced from fresh peripheral blood (around 9.3 ml). TCR beta CDR3 regions were amplified from RNA transcripts. TCR CDR3 underwent first-round RT-PCR with the HTBI primer set. TCRdb re-derived calls from the multiplex PCR reads in MiXCR, one entry per CDR3 protein. The table lists 600,000 to 650,000 distinct CDR3 sequences, roughly 20% of them singletons. The data stem from a study of T cells in Graves' hyperthyroidism and ophthalmopathy. Looking at the study overall: At initial diagnosis, before any treatment had begun, peripheral blood was obtained. Study outcomes and limitations: Separation of ophthalmopathy from stable hyperthyroidism was achieved by a 13 V-J model.

Germline V gene data show CDR1 as MGHRA and CDR2 as YSYEKL. The CDR3 spans 16 residues. Trimming took 4 bases from V and 3 from J, leaving 18 bases between them. The chain links TRBV4-1 to TRBJ1-1; weak D call: TRBD1 (6 bases). The receptor comes from a man aged 25-40 years with Graves' ophthalmopathy. Sequencing was done on a sample of blood. The CDR3 DNA is TGCGCCAGCAGCCGGGGGGGCTCGGGGTGGGACACTGAAGCTTTCTTT. Translated: CASSRGGSGWDTEAFF.